Listed below are T cell receptor beta chains from one sample, sequenced in a study of blood T cell repertoires in COVID-19. Here immunoSEQ multiplex PCR was the method, and the copy in TCRdb shows in-frame clones only, minus some. The data show roughly 250,000 clones, roughly 82% seen once. The sequencing sample was made of peripheral blood. The receptors here all came from a woman in her 70s with acute or convalescent COVID-19. The CDR3 runs from the conserved cysteine through the conserved F or W. D genes are given only for firm matches. Expanded clones are given a class, and other clones once, few, many or no size at all.

len	j_gene	abundance	d_gene	v_gene	CDR3aa	CDR3nt
18	TRBJ1-5	.	TRBD1	TRBV6-2/TRBV6-3	CASSHPGQGIGGNQPQHF	TGTGCCAGCAGCCATCCGGGACAGGGCATTGGGGGCAATCAGCCCCAGCATTTT
16	TRBJ1-3	.	.	TRBV7-2	CASSLWGDSKGNTIYF	TGTGCCAGCAGCCTCTGGGGGGACTCCAAGGGAAACACCATATATTTT
13	TRBJ2-5	.	.	TRBV7-2	CASSPTTFPKLYF	TGTGCCAGCAGCCCCACTACCTTCCCCAAATTATACTTC
18	TRBJ2-6	.	.	TRBV6-2/TRBV6-3	CASSLGQNLLSGANVLTF	TGTGCCAGCAGTTTGGGCCAGAATCTTCTCTCTGGGGCCAACGTCCTGACTTTC
13	TRBJ1-1	once	.	TRBV12-3/TRBV12-4	CASSLGGKGEAFF	TGTGCCAGCAGTTTGGGGGGAAAGGGTGAAGCTTTCTTT
16	TRBJ1-1	.	.	TRBV4-2	CASSPYSSRANTEAFF	TGTGCCAGCAGCCCCTATAGTTCTCGTGCGAACACTGAAGCTTTCTTT
15	TRBJ2-6	.	.	TRBV19	CASKTAASGANVLTF	TGTGCCAGTAAGACAGCAGCCTCTGGGGCCAACGTCCTGACTTTC
14	TRBJ2-1	.	TRBD1	TRBV19	CASSGQGSTNEQFF	TGTGCCAGTAGCGGACAGGGAAGTACCAATGAGCAGTTCTTC
21	TRBJ2-2	.	TRBD2	TRBV14	CASSHKAEAGVPKQNTGELFF	TGTGCCAGCAGCCATAAAGCCGAAGCGGGGGTCCCGAAACAGAACACCGGGGAGCTGTTTTTT
15	TRBJ2-1	.	TRBD2	TRBV6-5	CASSYQAGTSNEQFF	TGTGCCAGCAGTTACCAGGCCGGGACTAGCAATGAGCAGTTCTTC